The 17 T cell receptor beta chains below all came from one sample that was sequenced in a study of CD8 T cells in ankylosing spondylitis. Study-level results: Made up of eight highly homologous variants, a TCR beta motif appeared characteristic of ankylosing spondylitis blood.

TCRdb recomputed calls from the 5' RACE reads with MiXCR, one row per CDR3 protein. Of 470,000 or so distinct CDR3 sequences in the sample, roughly 26% were seen once. For these TCRs, the target antigens are not known. The sample taken for sequencing was blood, either unsorted or a sorted T cell fraction (not recorded which). The receptors shown here come from a male donor with ankylosing spondylitis.

The V gene is TRBV20-1, the J gene TRBJ1-1, with D maybe TRBD1 (5 bases). V was cut by 3 bases and J by 4 bases, with 15 bases left in between. This CDR3 has 14 residues. The germline gives CDR1 DFQATT, CDR2 SNEGSKA (reference sequence). This CDR3 reads CSARRPGIGTEAFF. As DNA, the CDR3 is TGCAGTGCTAGGAGACCAGGGATAGGCACTGAAGCTTTCTTT.

The chain carries TRBV7-9 and TRBJ1-5; TRBD1 is a possible D gene (5 bases). CDR1 and CDR2 from the germline V gene are SEHNR and FQNEAQ (reference sequence). V was shortened by 8 bases and J by 5 bases, with 16 bases between the two germline ends. There are 14 residues in the CDR3. CDR3 loop: CASSWEGRDQPQHF. The CDR3 nucleotides are TGTGCCAGCTCGTGGGAAGGCAGGGATCAGCCCCAGCATTTT.

This clonotype has just a few counts. The rearrangement joins TRBV12-3 or TRBV12-4 to TRBJ1-5; 7 bases map to TRBD1. The CDR3 totals 14 residues. The V and J ends lost 7 bases and 4 bases, in that order; junction bases with no gene match: 7. The CDR3 DNA is TGTGCCAGCAATCGACAGGGTAGTAATCAGCCCCAGCATTTT. This encodes CASNRQGSNQPQHF.

This clonotype was counted only a few times. The CDR3 protein is CASSPVLTDTQYF. The CDR3 DNA sequence: TGTGCCAGCAGTCCGGTCCTCACAGATACGCAGTATTTT. The chain recombines TRBV9 with TRBJ2-3; D ambiguous. There are 13 residues in the CDR3. V dropped 5 bases and J dropped 2 bases, with 9 bases sitting between them. Germline V gene data show CDR1 as SGDLS and CDR2 as YYNGEE.

This clonotype was found a few times. This sequence joins TRBV4-1 and TRBJ2-1; D remains unclear. Germline V CDR1 and CDR2: MGHRA, YSYEKL. The CDR3 is 16 residues long. Trimming removed 1 base from V and 0 bases from J, with 10 bases in between. The CDR3 nucleotides are TGCGCCAGCAGCCAAGTCGGGCGTATCTCCTACAATGAGCAGTTCTTC. Encoded protein: CASSQVGRISYNEQFF.

This clonotype has at least ten counts. CDR3 in amino acids: CSARDSRQETQYF. The DNA of the CDR3 is TGCAGTGCTAGAGATAGCAGACAAGAGACCCAGTACTTC. The chain employs TRBV20-1 and TRBJ2-5; D is ambiguous. V lost 0 bases to trimming and J lost 2 bases, with 7 bases between them. CDR1 is DFQATT, CDR2 SNEGSKA, per germline (reference sequence). The CDR3 consists of 13 residues.

J is TRBJ2-3 and V is TRBV11-2; a possible D gene is TRBD2 (5 bases). Germline CDR1 and CDR2: SGHAT and FQNNGV. The CDR3 length is 17 residues. The V end lost 4 bases, the J end lost 6 bases, and 23 bases lay between the germline ends. The CDR3 DNA reads TGTGCCAGCAGCTCCCCGAGTTCGGGGATTGAGATGGATACGCAGTATTTT. Translating gives CASSSPSSGIEMDTQYF. The whole variable domain, filled in from reference TRBV11-2 and TRBJ2-3, reads EAGVAQSPRYKIIEKRQSVAFWCNPISGHATLYWYQQILGQGPKLLIQFQNNGVVDDSQLPKDRFSAERLKGVDSTLKIQPAKLEDSAVYLCASSSPSSGIEMDTQYFGPGTRLTVL.

The V call is TRBV6-5, the J call TRBJ1-1; D remains unclear. The V end lost 0 bases, the J end lost 5 bases, and 10 bases lay between the germline ends. This CDR3 is 14 amino acids long. Germline CDR1 MNHEY, CDR2 SVGAGI. The CDR3 sequence is CASSYSKGWTEAFF. CDR3 nucleotides: TGTGCCAGCAGTTACTCGAAAGGGTGGACTGAAGCTTTCTTT.

The table lists this clonotype with a few counts. The chain joins TRBV15 to TRBJ1-2; D uncertain. With 6 bases removed from V and 7 bases from J, the gap between germline ends came to 21 bases. Per the germline V gene, CDR1 is LNHNV and CDR2 is YYDKDF (reference sequence). The CDR3 extends over 15 amino acids. CDR3 coding DNA: TGTGCCACCAGTTCTGGAGGGCTACGGGTTCGTGGCTACACCTTC. It yields the protein CATSSGGLRVRGYTF.

In its sample, this clonotype was seen many times. The chain recombines TRBV7-2 with TRBJ2-7; TRBD2 might be the D (6 bases). Germline values: CDR1 SGHTA, CDR2 FQGNSA. V lost 5 bases, J lost 2 bases, and 13 bases lay in between. The length of the CDR3 is 14 residues. The CDR3 protein is CASSPEAGPYEQYF. CDR3 coding DNA: TGTGCCAGCAGCCCCGAGGCGGGACCCTACGAGCAGTACTTC. Full variable domain (missing parts from reference TRBV7-2 and TRBJ2-7): GAGVSQSPSNKVTEKGKDVELRCDPISGHTALYWYRQSLGQGLEFLIYFQGNSAPDKSGLPSDRFSAERTGGSVSTLTIQRTQQEDSAVYLCASSPEAGPYEQYFGPGTRLTVT.

This chain uses TRBV5-5 with TRBJ2-2; the match to TRBD1 covers 7 bases. Germline V gene lookup returns CDR1 SGHKS and CDR2 YYEKEE (reference sequence). CDR3 size: 15 residues. V trimming: 2 bases; J trimming: 5 bases; junction bases outside the gene matches: 6. The DNA for the CDR3 is TGTGCCAGCAGCTTTCGACAGGGTTGGACCGGGGAGCTGTTTTTT. Its protein product is CASSFRQGWTGELFF.

This clonotype occurred a few times. The chain combines TRBV29-1 with TRBJ1-5; 7 nucleotides agree with TRBD1. The germline CDR1 and CDR2 sequences are SQVTM and ANQGSEA. V lost 5 bases to trimming and J lost 2 bases; unmatched junction nucleotides: 3. CDR3 size: 13 residues. The chain's CDR3 is CSVLTGGNQPQHF. CDR3 nucleotides: TGCAGCGTTCTCACAGGGGGCAATCAGCCCCAGCATTTT.

This clonotype came up a few times. The chain couples TRBV6-2 or TRBV6-3 to TRBJ2-1, with D uncertain. Trimming took 0 bases from V and 8 from J, leaving 8 bases between them. This CDR3 region has 13 residues. CDR1 is MNHEY, CDR2 SVGEGT, per germline. CDR3 amino acids: CASSYSASYEQFF. The CDR3 region has the DNA TGTGCCAGCAGTTACTCGGCTTCTTATGAGCAGTTCTTC.

This clonotype was recorded a few times. This chain links TRBV5-1 with TRBJ2-5; perhaps D is TRBD1 or TRBD2 (5 bases each). Germline V lookup: CDR1 SGHRS, CDR2 YFSETQ. The V gene lost 6 bases and the J gene lost 4 bases, with 13 bases spanning the gap. The CDR3 length is 13 residues. CDR3 sequence: CASTYYGGETQYF. CDR3 sequence (DNA): TGCGCCAGCACCTACTATGGGGGAGAGACCCAGTACTTC.

V is TRBV12-3 or TRBV12-4 and J is TRBJ2-1; the D gene is possibly TRBD1 (6 bases). This CDR3 is built from 14 residues. Trimming removed 7 bases from V and 15 bases from J, with 25 bases in between. The CDR3 loop is CASTPPGHITRLFF. The CDR3 DNA is TGTGCCAGCACTCCCCCGGGACACATAACCAGGCTGTTCTTC.

This clonotype was picked up a small number of times. The chain combines TRBV5-1 with TRBJ2-1; D may match TRBD1 or TRBD2 (5 bases each). Germline V gene data show CDR1 as SGHRS and CDR2 as YFSETQ. Trimming pared 2 bases from V and 0 bases from J, leaving 12 bases between. CDR3 length: 16 amino acids. CDR3 residues: CASSFGGVRSYNEQFF. The CDR3, as DNA: TGCGCCAGCAGCTTTGGGGGAGTCCGCTCCTACAATGAGCAGTTCTTC. The variable domain in full, with the rest retrieved from reference TRBV5-1 and TRBJ2-1, is KAGVTQTPRYLIKTRGQQVTLSCSPISGHRSVSWYQQTPGQGLQFLFEYFSETQRNKGNFPGRFSGRQFSNSRSEMNVSTLELGDSALYLCASSFGGVRSYNEQFFGPGTRLTVL.

Only a few counts were recorded for this clonotype. The chain recombines TRBV5-1 with TRBJ1-2; 9 bases map to TRBD1. V lost 4 bases and J lost 5; bases outside the gene matches: 9. CDR3 length: 15 residues. Germline V gives CDR1 SGHRS, CDR2 YFSETQ. CDR3 nucleotide sequence: TGCGCCAGCAGCCCTGTAATGGGACAGGGATATGGCTACACCTTC. This translates into CASSPVMGQGYGYTF.